The 20 T cell receptor beta chains presented below share a single source sample, sequenced in a study of cytomegalovirus exposure and HLA in healthy donors. The PCR used 60 Vbeta and 13 Jbeta primers. TCRdb's table, derived via immunoSEQ multiplex PCR, lists solely in-frame clones and lacks some. The sample yields around 170,000 clones, about 80% seen once. Input material: PBMCs. The receptors stem from a man in his forties or fifties in good health and CMV-seronegative.

The chain carries TRBV2 and TRBJ2-2, with a possible D match to TRBD1 (6 bases). V was trimmed by 3 bases and J by 4 bases, leaving 12 bases between them. Per the germline V gene, CDR1 is SNHLY and CDR2 is FYNNEI. The CDR3 loop spans 15 amino acids. The CDR3 sequence is CASSEAGGGTGELFF. CDR3 bases: TGTGCCAGCAGTGAGGCTGGGGGCGGCACCGGGGAGCTGTTTTTT.

This clone was recorded a few times. This chain uses TRBV30 with TRBJ1-5, with D perhaps matching TRBD1 (6 bases). V shed 5 bases and J shed 0 bases, with 17 bases lying between them. Germline values: CDR1 GTSNPN, CDR2 SVGIG (reference sequence). This CDR3 is 16 amino acids long. This CDR3 is CAWALAGGYSNQPQHF. The CDR3 nucleotides read TGTGCCTGGGCCCTGGCGGGGGGCTATAGCAATCAGCCCCAGCATTTT.

This clone has just one count. A read error is likely, as this CDR3 ends without the conserved phenylalanine or tryptophan. The V and J genes are TRBV4-2 and TRBJ1-1; 7 bases are shared with TRBD1. The CDR3 is made up of 14 amino acids. The junction had 6 bases not matched to a gene; V was cut back by 1 base and J by 7 bases. Germline CDR1 LGHNA, CDR2 YNFKEQ. CDR3 DNA sequence: TGTGCCAGCAGCCAAGGTCAGGGGGGTTTTGAAGCTTTCTCT. It encodes CASSQGQGGFEAFS.

This chain links TRBV6-1 with TRBJ2-7; 9 bases are shared with TRBD1. In germline, CDR1 is MNHNS, CDR2 SASEGT. The CDR3 contains 15 residues. V lost 4 bases and J lost 0; bases outside the gene matches: 4. CDR3 DNA sequence: TGTGCCAGCAGTGGGGGGACAGGGTTCTCCTACGAGCAGTACTTC. Translating it yields CASSGGTGFSYEQYF.

V and J are TRBV13 and TRBJ2-7; TRBD1 is a possible D gene (6 bases). Trimming cost V 4 bases and J 5 bases, with 9 bases left between them. The CDR3 is 12 amino acids. From germline, CDR1 is PRHDT and CDR2 FYEKMQ (reference sequence). CDR3 residues: CASSSQGDEQYF. DNA for the CDR3: TGTGCCAGCAGCTCACAGGGTGACGAGCAGTACTTC.

This clone was recorded only once. The rearrangement joins TRBV9 to TRBJ2-5, with 7 bases aligning to TRBD2. The trim removed 4 bases at V and 5 bases at J, leaving 14 bases unmatched. CDR3 length: 16 residues. CDR1 is SGDLS, CDR2 YYNGEE, per germline. The CDR3 loop is CASSHRRGGHRETQYF. The DNA for the CDR3 is TGTGCCAGCAGCCACCGGCGGGGAGGGCATCGGGAGACCCAGTACTTC.

The chain couples TRBV14 to TRBJ2-1, with D perhaps matching TRBD2 (5 bases). The CDR3 is 16 amino acids. Deletions cut 3 bases from V and 3 bases from J, with 15 bases between. Germline loops: CDR1 SGHDN, CDR2 FVKESK. CDR3 bases: TGTGCCAGCAGCCATCGTTTACCGGGGAGCTACAATGAGCAGTTCTTC. It codes for CASSHRLPGSYNEQFF. The full variable domain, completed using reference TRBV14 and TRBJ2-1, is EAGVTQFPSHSVIEKGQTVTLRCDPISGHDNLYWYRRVMGKEIKFLLHFVKESKQDESGMPNNRFLAERTGGTYSTLKVQPAELEDSGVYFCASSHRLPGSYNEQFFGPGTRLTVL.

V and J are TRBV5-1 and TRBJ2-7; a possible D gene is TRBD1 (6 bases). Germline CDR1 reads SGHRS; CDR2 reads YFSETQ. Trimming pared 4 bases from V and 5 bases from J, leaving 13 bases between. This CDR3 comprises 13 residues. This chain's CDR3 is CASSPWGRNEQYV. The CDR3 coding sequence is TGCGCCAGCAGCCCTTGGGGGCGTAACGAGCAGTACGTC.

The J gene is TRBJ2-7, the V gene TRBV6-6, with 9 bases fitting TRBD1. Germline V gives CDR1 MNHNY, CDR2 SVGAGI (reference sequence). V shed 8 bases and J 9 bases; nucleotides not matched to a gene: 11. The CDR3 extends over 13 amino acids. CDR3: CASVTGGASGQYV. CDR3 DNA sequence: TGTGCCAGCGTAACAGGGGGCGCTTCCGGGCAGTACGTC.

The chain employs TRBV25-1 and TRBJ1-1; unclear D gene. The V gene's germline CDR1 is MGHDK and CDR2 SYGVNS. V was clipped by 4 bases and J by 1 base, with 13 bases between them. This CDR3 has 15 residues. The CDR3 DNA follows: TGTGCCAGCAGTGTATTTTGGGCCGGGAACACTGAAGCTTTCTTT. This encodes CASSVFWAGNTEAFF.

This clone was seen only a few times. V and J are TRBV6-5 and TRBJ2-1; TRBD1 might be the D (6 bases). The V end was cut by 2 bases, the J end by 0 bases, with 8 bases between. The CDR3 totals 15 residues. Germline V gives CDR1 MNHEY, CDR2 SVGAGI. CDR3 protein: CASSYDRNSYNEQFF. As DNA, the CDR3 is TGTGCCAGCAGTTACGACAGGAACTCCTACAATGAGCAGTTCTTC.

The J gene is TRBJ1-1, the V gene TRBV19; D is unclear. With 1 base removed from V and 1 base from J, the gap between germline ends came to 7 bases. The CDR3 length is 14 residues. Germline loops: CDR1 LNHDA, CDR2 SQIVND (reference sequence). The CDR3 DNA reads as TGTGCCAGTAGTATAGTCGATAGGAACACTGAAGCTTTCTTT. Protein: CASSIVDRNTEAFF.

The J gene is TRBJ1-1, the V gene TRBV6-5; D call uncertain. The CDR3 extends over 14 amino acids. Germline V CDR1 and CDR2: MNHEY, SVGAGI. V gave up 4 bases and J gave up 5 bases, with 14 bases separating them. CDR3 sequence (DNA): TGTGCCAGCAGTTTCGGACCCCCGGGGACTGAAGCTTTCTTT. Its translation: CASSFGPPGTEAFF.

The chain is built from TRBV6-6 and TRBJ2-7; 8 bases line up with TRBD1. Germline loops: CDR1 MNHNY, CDR2 SVGAGI (reference sequence). The J segment lost 2 bases and the V segment lost 4 bases, leaving 4 bases of the junction unmatched. The CDR3 has 14 residues. The chain's CDR3 is CASSWGTGPYEQYF. DNA for the CDR3: TGTGCCAGCAGTTGGGGGACAGGTCCCTACGAGCAGTACTTC.

The chain combines TRBV9 with TRBJ2-5; 14 nucleotides align to TRBD2. The trim removed 3 bases at V and 5 bases at J, leaving 6 bases unmatched. This CDR3 contains 16 residues. Per germline, CDR1 SGDLS and CDR2 YYNGEE. CDR3 sequence (DNA): TGTGCCAGCAGCGAGGGACTAGCGGGAGCCGGTGAGACCCAGTACTTC. This gives the protein CASSEGLAGAGETQYF. Variable domain in full (rest from reference TRBV9 and TRBJ2-5): DSGVTQTPKHLITATGQRVTLRCSPRSGDLSVYWYQQSLDQGLQFLIQYYNGEERAKGNILERFSAQQFPDLHSELNLSSLELGDSALYFCASSEGLAGAGETQYFGPGTRLLVL.

The chain recombines TRBV9 with TRBJ1-2; D unclear. CDR1 is SGDLS, CDR2 YYNGEE, per germline. Trimming pared 0 bases from V and 7 bases from J, leaving 7 bases between. The CDR3 extends over 12 amino acids. The CDR3 loop reads CASSVANGGYTF. In DNA, the CDR3 is TGTGCCAGCAGCGTAGCTAACGGTGGCTACACCTTC.

This chain links TRBV7-9 with TRBJ2-3; 7 nucleotides align to TRBD1. CDR1 is SEHNR, CDR2 FQNEAQ, per germline (reference sequence). Trimming took 1 base from V and 2 from J; bases not matched to a gene: 9. This CDR3 has 17 amino acids. CDR3 in amino acids: CASSLGAGGQVTDTQYF. CDR3 sequence (DNA): TGTGCCAGCAGCTTAGGAGCCGGTGGACAGGTCACAGATACGCAGTATTTT.

The V gene is TRBV7-9, the J gene TRBJ2-1, with D possibly TRBD2 on 6 matching bases. Germline loops: CDR1 SEHNR, CDR2 FQNEAQ (reference sequence). V lost 5 bases, J lost 7 bases, and 18 bases lay in between. The CDR3 has 15 residues. The CDR3 bases are TGTGCCAGCAGCCCTGGGGAGGCCCGGGGGAATGAGCAGTTCTTC. Amino acid sequence: CASSPGEARGNEQFF.

This sequence joins TRBV4-1 and TRBJ2-7; tentative D call: TRBD2 (7 bases). Per the germline V gene, CDR1 is MGHRA and CDR2 is YSYEKL. Trimming took off 3 bases at V and 2 bases at J, with 17 bases between the two ends. The CDR3 length is 16 residues. CDR3 nucleotide sequence: TGCGCCAGCAGCCAGGGAGGGGTCGGGACACCCTACGAGCAGTACTTC. Protein: CASSQGGVGTPYEQYF.

The chain is built from TRBV2 and TRBJ1-5; D possibly corresponds to TRBD1 (5 bases). The V gene lost 4 bases and the J gene lost 4 bases, with 14 bases spanning the gap. The germline CDR1 and CDR2 sequences are SNHLY and FYNNEI. The CDR3 consists of 15 residues. The DNA for the CDR3 is TGTGCCAGCAGTGGGGACGGGGGAATGAATCAGCCCCAGCATTTT. Translating gives CASSGDGGMNQPQHF.